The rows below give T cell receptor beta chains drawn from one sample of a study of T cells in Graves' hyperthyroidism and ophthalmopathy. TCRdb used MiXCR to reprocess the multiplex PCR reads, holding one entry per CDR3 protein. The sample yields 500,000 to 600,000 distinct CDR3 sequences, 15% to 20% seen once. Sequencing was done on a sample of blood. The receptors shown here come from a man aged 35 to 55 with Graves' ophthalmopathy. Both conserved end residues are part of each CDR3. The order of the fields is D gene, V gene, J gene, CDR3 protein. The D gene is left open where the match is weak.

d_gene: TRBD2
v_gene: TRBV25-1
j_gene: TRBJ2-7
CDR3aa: CASSASGSLWEQYF

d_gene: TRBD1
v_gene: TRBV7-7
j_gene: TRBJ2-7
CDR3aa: CASSVDRFSEQYF

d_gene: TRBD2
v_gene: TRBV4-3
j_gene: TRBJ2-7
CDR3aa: CASSQRASGSYEQYF

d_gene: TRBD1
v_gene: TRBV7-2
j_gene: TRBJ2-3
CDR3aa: CASSFGTARTDTQYF

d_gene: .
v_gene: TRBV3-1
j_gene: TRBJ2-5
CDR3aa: CASSQVFPLGTQYF

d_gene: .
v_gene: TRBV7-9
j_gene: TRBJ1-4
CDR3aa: CASSSRQVPNEKLFF

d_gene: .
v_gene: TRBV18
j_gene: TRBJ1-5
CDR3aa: CASSPRPPGNQPQHF

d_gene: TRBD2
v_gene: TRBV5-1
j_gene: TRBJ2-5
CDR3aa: CASSLAASGRETQYF

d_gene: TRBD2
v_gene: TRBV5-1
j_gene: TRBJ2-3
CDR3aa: CASSLEPGLSTDTQYF

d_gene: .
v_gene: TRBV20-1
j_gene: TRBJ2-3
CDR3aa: CSVPPPGLYSDTQYF